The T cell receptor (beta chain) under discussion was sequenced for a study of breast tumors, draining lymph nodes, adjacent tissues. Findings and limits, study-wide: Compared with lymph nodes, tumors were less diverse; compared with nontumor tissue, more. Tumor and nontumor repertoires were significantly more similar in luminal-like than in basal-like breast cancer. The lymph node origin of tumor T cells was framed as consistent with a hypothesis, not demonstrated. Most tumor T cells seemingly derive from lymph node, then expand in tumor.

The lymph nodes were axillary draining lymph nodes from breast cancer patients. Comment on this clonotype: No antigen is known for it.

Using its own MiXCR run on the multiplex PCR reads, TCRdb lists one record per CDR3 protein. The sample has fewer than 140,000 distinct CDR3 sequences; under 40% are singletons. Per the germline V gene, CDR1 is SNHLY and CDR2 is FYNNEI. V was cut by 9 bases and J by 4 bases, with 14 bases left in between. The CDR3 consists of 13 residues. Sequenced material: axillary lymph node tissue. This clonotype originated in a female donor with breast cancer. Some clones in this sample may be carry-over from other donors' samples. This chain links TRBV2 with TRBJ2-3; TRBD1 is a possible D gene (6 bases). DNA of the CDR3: TGTGCCAGGACAGGCGCTACCCCAGATACGCAGTATTTT. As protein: CARTGATPDTQYF.